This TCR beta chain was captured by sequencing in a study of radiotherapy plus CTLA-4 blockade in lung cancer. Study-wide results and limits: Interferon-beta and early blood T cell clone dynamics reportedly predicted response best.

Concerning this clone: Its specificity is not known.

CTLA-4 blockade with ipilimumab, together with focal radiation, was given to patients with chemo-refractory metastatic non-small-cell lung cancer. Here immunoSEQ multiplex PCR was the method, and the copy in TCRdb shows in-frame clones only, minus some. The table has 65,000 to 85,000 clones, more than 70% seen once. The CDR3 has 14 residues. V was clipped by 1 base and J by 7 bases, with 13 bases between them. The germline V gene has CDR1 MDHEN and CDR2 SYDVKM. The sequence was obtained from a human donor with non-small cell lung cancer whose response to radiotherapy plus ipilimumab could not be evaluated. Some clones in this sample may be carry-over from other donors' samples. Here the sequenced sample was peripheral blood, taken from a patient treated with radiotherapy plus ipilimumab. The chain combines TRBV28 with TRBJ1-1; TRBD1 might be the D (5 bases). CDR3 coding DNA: TGTGCCAGCAGTTTATTTGGGACTCCTTATGAAGCTTTCTTT. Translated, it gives CASSLFGTPYEAFF.